The 8 T cell receptor beta chains below come from one sample, sequenced in a study of OX40 agonist ivuxolimab in advanced cancers. Using immunoSEQ multiplex PCR, the repertoire was profiled, and TCRdb retains in-frame clones only, with some absent. The table has 70,000 to 95,000 clones, approximately 95% seen once. The sample in question was CD4+ or CD8+ T cells sorted from blood, obtained in a trial of the OX40 agonist ivuxolimab. These receptors were collected from an adult with an advanced solid tumor such as melanoma, head and neck, liver or kidney cancer.

The chain is built from TRBV7-8 and TRBJ1-1, with 9 bases aligning to TRBD1. This CDR3 has 15 residues. V was clipped by 5 bases and J by 4 bases; unmatched bases: 8. The germline CDR1 and CDR2 sequences are SGHVS and FQNEAQ. For the CDR3, the DNA is TGTGCCAGCAGCACTCAGGGACAGGGTGGCACTGAAGCTTTCTTT. This translates into CASSTQGQGGTEAFF.

V gene TRBV7-2 combines with J gene TRBJ2-2; TRBD1 matches at 11 bases. V was pared by 4 bases and J by 1 base, with 2 bases of the junction left unmatched. This CDR3 comprises 16 residues. In germline, CDR1 is SGHTA, CDR2 FQGNSA. The CDR3 protein is CASSWTGGVNTGELFF. As DNA, the CDR3 is TGTGCCAGCAGCTGGACAGGGGGCGTGAACACCGGGGAGCTGTTTTTT.

The chain links TRBV7-2 to TRBJ1-1; perhaps TRBD1 as D (5 bases). The CDR3 is made up of 14 amino acids. V was shortened by 5 bases and J by 1 base, with 11 bases between the two germline ends. Germline values: CDR1 SGHTA, CDR2 FQGNSA. The CDR3 nucleotides are TGTGCCAGCAGCCCCGGAAGGGGGAACACTGAAGCTTTCTTT. This sequence encodes CASSPGRGNTEAFF.

About this clone itself: The junction departs from the called germline gene at one end, perhaps through a read error. The chain links TRBV13 to TRBJ1-1; no clear D gene. Looked up from germline, CDR1 is PRHDT and CDR2 is FYEKMQ (reference sequence). CDR3 length equals 12 residues. The CDR3 loop is CASSIGNTEAFF. The CDR3 nucleotides are TGTGCCAGCAGCATAGGGAACACTGAAGCTTTCTTT.

The J gene is TRBJ1-6, the V gene TRBV19; D call uncertain. Germline CDR1 reads LNHDA; CDR2 reads SQIVND (reference sequence). This CDR3 has 13 residues. V lost 8 bases and J 1 base, leaving 6 bases between the germline ends. The CDR3 reads CASSLSYNSPLHF. The CDR3 region has the DNA TGTGCCAGTTCCCTGTCCTATAATTCACCCCTCCACTTT.

The chain has TRBV27 and TRBJ1-2; D possibly corresponds to TRBD1 (6 bases). This CDR3 contains 13 residues. CDR1 is MNHEY and CDR2 is SMNVEV in the germline V gene (reference sequence). Trimming stripped 11 bases from V and 6 bases from J, with 19 bases between. The DNA of the CDR3 is TGTGCCTCTAGCTACAGAGGGGGAGATGGCTACACCTTC. As protein: CASSYRGGDGYTF.

The chain has TRBV5-8 and TRBJ2-5, with a weak D call TRBD1 (6 bases). Germline assignment: CDR1 SGHTS and CDR2 YDEGEE. Deletions cut 5 bases from V and 10 bases from J, with 15 bases between. This CDR3 has 12 residues. CDR3 in amino acids: CASRFPPGHQYF. The CDR3 DNA follows: TGTGCCAGCAGGTTCCCCCCGGGACACCAGTACTTC.

CDR3 coding DNA: TGCGCCAGCCTGAGGACGGGGAACACTGAAGCTTTCTTT. Amino acid sequence: CASLRTGNTEAFF. This sequence joins TRBV5-1 and TRBJ1-1; D is unresolved. V was shortened by 7 bases and J by 1 base, with 11 bases between the two germline ends. Germline V CDR1 and CDR2: SGHRS, YFSETQ. This CDR3 spans 13 amino acids.